The clone carrying this T cell receptor (beta chain) appeared once. The antigen is undetermined. The data belong to a study of T cell repertoires in cytomegalovirus infection. In the study overall: An indication of both CMV infection and matching HLA type came from public TCR beta signatures.

TCRdb reanalysed the reads using MiXCR and keeps one entry per CDR3 protein. The sample has approximately 1,000,000 distinct CDR3 sequences, approximately 31% seen once. Trimming removed 0 bases from V and 4 bases from J, with 15 bases in between. This CDR3 contains 16 residues. Germline-derived CDR1 and CDR2 are DFQATT and SNEGSKA (reference sequence). Findings and limits, study-wide: Ex vivo, HLA-C-restricted CMV-specific TCR beta clonotypes prevailed over the rest of the response. Public TCR beta family frequency separated CMV-and-HLA carriers, including in an independent cohort.

Source: cultured CD8+ T cells from PBMCs, taken from culture after CMV antigen stimulation. This chain uses TRBV20-1 with TRBJ2-2; D not resolved. This TCR derives from a human donor in good health (CMV status not recorded). Some clones in this sample may be carry-over from other donors' samples. CDR3 DNA sequence: TGCAGTGCTAGAGATCTCTCGGCACAGCTCACCGGGGAGCTGTTTTTT. Translating it yields CSARDLSAQLTGELFF.